One and the same sample provided the 22 T cell receptor beta chains below, sequenced in a study of blood T cell repertoires in COVID-19 (dated by TCRdb to the early 2020s). Receptor amplification or capture employed the immunoSEQ multiplex PCR assay. TCRdb mirrors the immuneACCESS table, restricted to in-frame sequences. Some clones are absent from its copies; in checked studies, under half trace to an unresolved V gene, and the reason for the others is unknown. The sample table holds about 200,000 clones, of which roughly 86% were seen once. The top ten constitute around 23% of the sample. Sequenced input: PBMCs or T cells enriched from blood (not recorded which). These receptors originate from a woman aged 40 to 50 in a cohort exposed to, infected with or recovered from COVID-19 (not recorded which).

This chain uses TRBV28 with TRBJ1-1, with no clear D. Per germline, CDR1 MDHEN and CDR2 SYDVKM. The CDR3 loop spans 13 amino acids. V was cut by 8 bases and J by 11 bases, with 21 bases left in between. Here the CDR3 reads CASHGVFGLLAFF. In DNA, the CDR3 is TGTGCCAGCCATGGGGTTTTTGGACTCCTGGCTTTCTTT.

The genes are TRBV7-9 and TRBJ2-2, with D unresolved. The germline CDR1 and CDR2 sequences are SEHNR and FQNEAQ (reference sequence). The length of the CDR3 is 12 residues. V lost 4 bases and J 4 bases, leaving 4 bases between the germline ends. The chain's CDR3 is CASSSSTGELFF. DNA of the CDR3: TGTGCCAGCAGCTCCTCCACCGGGGAGCTGTTTTTT.

The J gene is TRBJ1-5, the V gene TRBV7-8; D gene uncertain. The V gene's germline CDR1 is SGHVS and CDR2 FQNEAQ. The V and J ends lost 5 bases and 6 bases respectively, with 8 bases between them. The CDR3 is 12 amino acids. The CDR3 sequence: CASSPETQPQHF. In nucleotides, the CDR3 is TGTGCCAGCAGCCCGGAGACTCAGCCCCAGCATTTT.

V gene TRBV5-6 combines with J gene TRBJ1-2; TRBD1 matches 7 bases. V lost 0 bases to trimming and J lost 2 bases; unmatched junction nucleotides: 7. The CDR3 spans 16 residues. The germline CDR1 and CDR2 sequences are SGHDT and YYEEEE. Here the CDR3 reads CASSLGIGGANYGYTF. The CDR3 nucleotides are TGTGCCAGCAGCTTGGGGATAGGGGGCGCGAACTATGGCTACACCTTC.

The rearrangement uses TRBV19 and TRBJ1-1, with unresolved D. The V end lost 5 bases, the J end lost 0 bases, and 7 bases lay between the germline ends. The CDR3 has 13 residues. CDR1 and CDR2 (germline): LNHDA, SQIVND (reference sequence). The CDR3 sequence: CASSPVLNTEAFF. The CDR3 nucleotides are TGTGCCAGTAGTCCAGTATTGAACACTGAAGCTTTCTTT. The complete variable domain, with remaining parts taken from reference TRBV19 and TRBJ1-1, reads DGGITQSPKYLFRKEGQNVTLSCEQNLNHDAMYWYRQDPGQGLRLIYYSQIVNDFQKGDIAEGYSVSREKKESFPLTVTSAQKNPTAFYLCASSPVLNTEAFFGQGTRLTVV.

The table lists this clone with a count of one. V gene TRBV6-6 combines with J gene TRBJ1-6, with D hard to call. The germline V gene encodes CDR1 MNHNY and CDR2 SVGAGI (reference sequence). The CDR3 runs to 15 residues. The V end lost 2 bases, the J end lost 5 bases, and 10 bases lay between the germline ends. The CDR3 DNA reads TGTGCCAGCAGTTACGCCGCAGAAAATAATTCACCCCTCCACTTT. It codes for CASSYAAENNSPLHF.

The chain links TRBV6-4 to TRBJ1-4; TRBD1 matches 9 bases. The CDR3 extends over 15 amino acids. Germline values: CDR1 MRHNA, CDR2 SNTAGT. J was trimmed by 7 bases and V by 8 bases; bases with no gene match: 11. CDR3 in DNA: TGTGCCAGCCGTAAACAGGGGGCAGGAAGTGAAAAACTGTTTTTT. Amino acids: CASRKQGAGSEKLFF.

The chain is built from TRBV7-9 and TRBJ2-7; tentative D call: TRBD1 (6 bases). CDR1 and CDR2 (germline): SEHNR, FQNEAQ (reference sequence). Trimming took off 5 bases at V and 10 bases at J, with 12 bases between the two ends. There are 11 residues in the CDR3. The chain's CDR3 is CASSLGGDQYF. Here the CDR3 DNA reads TGTGCCAGCAGCCTAGGGGGAGATCAGTACTTC.

The V call is TRBV2, the J call TRBJ2-1; 11 bases line up with TRBD2. Trimming cost V 9 bases and J 7 bases; bases outside gene matches: 8. Germline values: CDR1 SNHLY, CDR2 FYNNEI. The CDR3 length is 14 residues. For the CDR3, the DNA is TGTGCCAGACAACTAGCGGGAGTAATAAATGAGCAGTTCTTC. As protein: CARQLAGVINEQFF.

This chain joins TRBV29-1 and TRBJ1-1; no reliable D call. CDR3 size: 13 residues. In germline, CDR1 is SQVTM, CDR2 ANQGSEA. Trimming stripped 4 bases from V and 10 bases from J, with 19 bases between. The CDR3 is CSVAILAGPGAFF. The CDR3 bases are TGCAGCGTTGCTATTTTGGCAGGCCCAGGAGCTTTCTTT.

The chain is built from TRBV19 and TRBJ1-3; D gene ambiguous. The CDR3 length is 17 residues. The germline gives CDR1 LNHDA, CDR2 SQIVND (reference sequence). Trimming cost V 3 bases and J 1 base, with 16 bases left between them. The CDR3 nucleotides are TGTGCCAGTAGTATGGGCCTTTCCGACCCATCTGGAAACACCATATATTTT. It specifies CASSMGLSDPSGNTIYF.

This clone has more than one count but fewer than ten. The J gene is TRBJ2-2, the V gene TRBV29-1; 7 nucleotides agree with TRBD2. The V gene end was trimmed by 7 bases and the J gene end by 0 bases; junction bases not matched to a gene: 5. Germline CDR1 and CDR2: SQVTM and ANQGSEA. The length of the CDR3 is 14 residues. The CDR3 sequence is CSALSGANTGELFF. The CDR3 region has the DNA TGCAGCGCCCTCAGCGGGGCGAACACCGGGGAGCTGTTTTTT.

J is TRBJ2-3 and V is TRBV7-9; TRBD2 agrees at 13 bases. The V gene's germline CDR1 is SEHNR and CDR2 FQNEAQ (reference sequence). Trimming at V came to 5 bases and at J to 3 bases, leaving 5 bases not matched to a gene. The CDR3 is 16 residues long. The CDR3 spells CASSPGLAGATDTQYF. As DNA, the CDR3 is TGTGCCAGCAGCCCCGGACTAGCGGGAGCGACAGATACGCAGTATTTT.

Regarding this clone: An end of the junction does not agree with germline; a read error may underlie this. The chain links TRBV4-1 to TRBJ2-7; the D gene is possibly TRBD2 (6 bases). Germline V gene data show CDR1 as MGHRA and CDR2 as YSYEKL. This CDR3 is 17 amino acids long. The CDR3 coding sequence is TGCGCCAGCAGCCAAGTGACCGGGACTCGGAATGACTACGGGCAGTACTTC. Translating gives CASSQVTGTRNDYGQYF.

V is TRBV28 and J is TRBJ2-2; TRBD2 matches at 9 bases. Germline V gene data show CDR1 as MDHEN and CDR2 as SYDVKM. This CDR3 spans 16 amino acids. V was clipped by 3 bases and J by 4 bases; unmatched bases: 6. The CDR3, as DNA: TGTGCCAGCAGTTTGCGGGAGGGAGGATTCACCGGGGAGCTGTTTTTT. It encodes CASSLREGGFTGELFF.

This clone was found a few times. The J gene is TRBJ1-3, the V gene TRBV4-1; D is ambiguous. V dropped 1 base and J dropped 1 base, with 5 bases sitting between them. This CDR3 region has 14 residues. Germline CDR1 reads MGHRA; CDR2 reads YSYEKL. CDR3 sequence (DNA): TGCGCCAGCAGCCAAGCAGGTTCTGGAAACACCATATATTTT. Amino acids: CASSQAGSGNTIYF.

V gene TRBV5-4 combines with J gene TRBJ1-1; D remains unclear. V dropped 3 bases and J dropped 4 bases, with 7 bases sitting between them. The CDR3 loop spans 12 amino acids. In germline, CDR1 is SGHNT, CDR2 YYREEE (reference sequence). The chain's CDR3 is CASSSELTEAFF. CDR3 nucleotides: TGTGCCAGCAGCTCCGAACTCACTGAAGCTTTCTTT. Based on the CDR3 plus reference TRBV5-4 and TRBJ1-1, the full variable domain is ETGVTQSPTHLIKTRGQQVTLRCSSQSGHNTVSWYQQALGQGPQFIFQYYREEENGRGNFPPRFSGLQFPNYSSELNVNALELDDSALYLCASSSELTEAFFGQGTRLTVV.

In this sample, this clone turned up once. V is TRBV3-1 (or the pseudogene TRBV3-2) and J is TRBJ2-5; TRBD1 agrees at 10 bases. V trimming: 6 bases; J trimming: 5 bases; junction bases outside the gene matches: 9. The CDR3 sequence is 15 residues long. From germline, CDR1 is LGHDT and CDR2 YNNKEL (reference sequence). DNA for the CDR3: TGTGCCAGCAGACCCCGGACAGGGGGGTGGGAGACCCAGTACTTC. It yields the protein CASRPRTGGWETQYF.

A single count supports this clone. The chain joins TRBV11-2 to TRBJ2-1; 12 bases are shared with TRBD2. The CDR3 length is 16 residues. CDR1 SGHAT and CDR2 FQNNGV come from the germline V gene. The ends lost 3 bases at V and 7 bases at J; junction bases unmatched: 7. The CDR3, as DNA: TGTGCCAGCAGCTTTCTAGCGGGGGGGTCTGGAAATGAGCAGTTCTTC. Amino acid sequence: CASSFLAGGSGNEQFF.

This rearrangement joins TRBV9 to TRBJ1-1, with D uncertain. This CDR3 spans 13 amino acids. V was clipped by 3 bases and J by 0 bases, with 6 bases between them. The germline V gene has CDR1 SGDLS and CDR2 YYNGEE. CDR3 sequence reads: CASSAGVNTEAFF. DNA of the CDR3: TGTGCCAGCAGCGCCGGAGTGAACACTGAAGCTTTCTTT.

The chain links TRBV3-1 (or the pseudogene TRBV3-2) to TRBJ2-4; 8 bases agree with TRBD2. V dropped 3 bases and J dropped 3; count of bases not matched to a gene: 7. CDR1 is LGHDT and CDR2 is YNNKEL in the germline V gene (reference sequence). The CDR3 spans 16 residues. Written as DNA, the CDR3 is TGTGCCAGCAGCCACGGAGCGGGAGACGGCAAAAACATTCAGTACTTC. Amino acid sequence: CASSHGAGDGKNIQYF.

The CDR3 DNA reads as TGTGCCAGCAGTCCAACACCGACAGCGAACACTGAAGCTTTCTTT. Amino acid sequence: CASSPTPTANTEAFF. This chain joins TRBV2 and TRBJ1-1; D may be TRBD1 (5 bases). V shed 5 bases and J shed 1 base, with 14 bases lying between them. The CDR3 loop spans 15 amino acids. CDR1 and CDR2 (germline): SNHLY, FYNNEI.